This TCR beta chain was captured in a study of T cells in tumors after PD-1 blockade. Study in general: Tumor samples averaged about 25,000 templates (range roughly 500-99,264) and some 6,500 unique clonotypes.

Study-level findings and limits: After therapy, most expanded exhausted CD8+ clones were absent pre-treatment, suggesting clonal replacement. Blood contained about 44% of the tumor's TCR clonotypes. Clonal replacement appeared only between pre- and post-treatment samples.

Time point given: first of two pre-therapy site-matched biopsies two to three months apart. Comments on this clone: Its antigen is as yet unknown.

The ends lost 6 bases at V and 2 bases at J; junction bases unmatched: 5. Germline V gene data show CDR1 as MNHEY and CDR2 as SVGAGI. This CDR3 region has 15 residues. Data came from immunoSEQ multiplex PCR; TCRdb stores just in-frame clones and leaves some out. The sample lists about 4,200 clones; roughly four fifths were seen once. This sequence joins TRBV6-5 and TRBJ2-7; 12 bases line up with TRBD2. Sequenced material: tumor tissue, taken before anti-PD-1 treatment. This clonotype originated in a human donor with basal cell carcinoma. The CDR3 DNA reads TGTGCCAGCAGCTTGGGACTAGCGGGCCCCTACGAGCAGTACTTC. This sequence encodes CASSLGLAGPYEQYF.